Below, 9 T cell receptor beta chains from the same sample are listed, as sequenced in a study of blood T cells in healthy people across ages (dated by TCRdb to the mid-2010s). Library prep was done by 5' RACE. TCRdb records Illumina HiSeq 2500 as the sequencer. A second roughly 6 to 11 cycle PCR used a sample-barcoded 5' primer and a J-beta primer mix. TCRdb cleaned the public reads at Q25 with fastp, built clones with MiXCR and kept in-frame beta chains. CDR3 protein duplicates are merged, each entry listing the most common genes and DNA. The sample table lists around 900,000 distinct CDR3 sequences, under 30% of them with a count of one. In total, the top ten clones hold 17% of the sample. The sequenced sample was blood. These receptors were taken from a woman at least 80 years old in good health.

The genes are TRBV28 and TRBJ2-5; D not certain. V was cut by 9 bases and J by 5 bases, with 22 bases left in between. This CDR3 region has 15 residues. CDR1 is MDHEN and CDR2 is SYDVKM in the germline V gene. The CDR3 is CASAAGILVSETQYF. The CDR3 DNA is TGTGCCAGTGCTGCTGGGATATTAGTTTCGGAGACCCAGTACTTC.

This clonotype occurred many times. This sequence joins TRBV7-2 and TRBJ2-5; D remains unclear. The V gene lost 0 bases and the J gene lost 3 bases, with 8 bases spanning the gap. CDR1 is SGHTA, CDR2 FQGNSA, per germline. The CDR3 loop spans 14 amino acids. This CDR3 is CASSLAGTKETQYF. The CDR3 nucleotides read TGTGCCAGCAGCTTAGCGGGAACTAAAGAGACCCAGTACTTC.

There are a few counts of this clonotype. The CDR3 sequence is CASSRLGGGVTDTQYF. The DNA for the CDR3 is TGTGCCAGCAGCCGACTCGGCGGGGGGGTCACAGATACGCAGTATTTT. V and J are TRBV7-8 and TRBJ2-3, with TRBD2 identical over 9 bases. This CDR3 is built from 16 residues. Per the germline V gene, CDR1 is SGHVS and CDR2 is FQNEAQ. V lost 5 bases and J lost 2; bases outside the gene matches: 8.

The V call is TRBV12-3 or TRBV12-4, the J call TRBJ1-1; D gene ambiguous. This CDR3 is 13 amino acids long. Trimming stripped 6 bases from V and 0 bases from J, with 8 bases between. This CDR3 is CASRLRLNTEAFF. The CDR3, as DNA: TGTGCCAGCAGGTTAAGGCTGAACACTGAAGCTTTCTTT.

This clonotype has only a few counts. The chain employs TRBV10-3 and TRBJ1-5; D is possibly TRBD1 (5 bases). The CDR3 consists of 13 residues. V was trimmed by 6 bases and J by 7 bases, leaving 13 bases between them. The germline CDR1 and CDR2 sequences are ENHRY and SYGVKD. The CDR3 DNA is TGTGCCATCAGATCCCCAGGGTCCCAGCCCCAGCATTTT. It is translated as CAIRSPGSQPQHF.

In its sample, this clonotype was seen many times. The chain has TRBV2 and TRBJ1-2, with D maybe TRBD1 (6 bases). Germline V lookup: CDR1 SNHLY, CDR2 FYNNEI. V lost 6 bases and J lost 3, with 17 bases in between. The CDR3 consists of 15 residues. CDR3: CASSALRQADYGYTF. DNA for the CDR3: TGTGCCAGCAGCGCCCTGCGACAGGCAGACTATGGCTACACCTTC.

Many counts were recorded for this clonotype. The V gene is TRBV5-5, the J gene TRBJ1-4, with D maybe TRBD1 (6 bases). V lost 4 bases and J 7 bases, leaving 17 bases between the germline ends. The CDR3 has 15 amino acids. CDR1 and CDR2 from the germline V gene are SGHKS and YYEKEE (reference sequence). CDR3 in amino acids: CASSLKDRDFEKLFF. The DNA for the CDR3 is TGTGCCAGCAGCCTGAAGGACAGAGATTTTGAAAAACTGTTTTTT.

On this clonotype: This may be a read error, as it is one base from a much larger clone. The J gene is TRBJ1-6, the V gene TRBV7-9; a possible D gene is TRBD1 (5 bases). V dropped 4 bases and J dropped 4 bases, with 11 bases sitting between them. Germline lookup yields CDR1 SEHNR and CDR2 FQNEAQ (reference sequence). CDR3 length equals 15 residues. The CDR3 loop is CASSWQAGYNSPLHF. CDR3 in DNA: TGTGCCAGCAGCTGGCAGGCAGGGTATAATTCACCCCTCCACTTT.

This chain links TRBV30 with TRBJ1-2; 8 nucleotides align to TRBD1. Germline lookup yields CDR1 GTSNPN and CDR2 SVGIG (reference sequence). CDR3 length: 14 amino acids. V was clipped by 3 bases and J by 8 bases; unmatched bases: 11. CDR3 region: CAWRRAGGDEGYTF. The CDR3 coding sequence is TGTGCCTGGAGGAGGGCAGGGGGCGACGAAGGCTACACCTTC.